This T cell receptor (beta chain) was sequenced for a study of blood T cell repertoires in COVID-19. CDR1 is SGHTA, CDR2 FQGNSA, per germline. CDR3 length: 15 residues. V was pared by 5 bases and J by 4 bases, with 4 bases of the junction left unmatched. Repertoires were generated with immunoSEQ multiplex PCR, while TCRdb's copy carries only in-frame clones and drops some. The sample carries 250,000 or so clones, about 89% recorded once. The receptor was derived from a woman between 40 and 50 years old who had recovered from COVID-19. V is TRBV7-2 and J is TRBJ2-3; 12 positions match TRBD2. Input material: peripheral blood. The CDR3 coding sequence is TGTGCCAGCAGCCAGACTAGCGGGAGAGCAGATACGCAGTATTTT. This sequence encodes CASSQTSGRADTQYF.